Presented here are 28 T cell receptor beta chains from one specimen sequenced in a study of blood T cell repertoires in COVID-19. Libraries were prepared by immunoSEQ multiplex PCR; TCRdb keeps only in-frame clonotypes and omits some of them. The sample records around 21,000 clones, approximately 90% being singletons. The sample consisted of peripheral blood. These receptors came from a human donor with active COVID-19. The donor label of this sample is uncertain.

The V call is TRBV4-3, the J call TRBJ2-1; 11 nucleotides agree with TRBD2. J was trimmed by 6 bases and V by 1 base; bases with no gene match: 5. The V gene's germline CDR1 is LGHNA and CDR2 YSLEER. The CDR3 is 16 amino acids. CDR3 sequence (DNA): TGCGCCAGCAGCCAAGCCATAACTAGCGGGAGCAATGAGCAGTTCTTC. Amino acids: CASSQAITSGSNEQFF.

The chain has TRBV3-1 (or the pseudogene TRBV3-2) and TRBJ1-1, with a possible D match to TRBD1 (6 bases). CDR1 is LGHDT and CDR2 is YNNKEL in the germline V gene (reference sequence). The CDR3 runs to 14 residues. Trimming removed 1 base at V and 0 bases at J, with 6 bases between. The CDR3 loop reads CASSQGQVNTEAFF. The CDR3, as DNA: TGTGCCAGCAGCCAAGGACAGGTGAACACTGAAGCTTTCTTT.

The rearrangement uses TRBV19 and TRBJ2-3, with 8 bases identical to TRBD2. Germline V CDR1 and CDR2: LNHDA, SQIVND (reference sequence). The V gene end was trimmed by 7 bases and the J gene end by 4 bases; junction bases not matched to a gene: 7. The CDR3 is made up of 14 amino acids. This chain's CDR3 is CASTNPGLADTQYF. In DNA, the CDR3 is TGTGCCAGTACTAACCCGGGACTAGCAGATACGCAGTATTTT.

V and J are TRBV5-5 and TRBJ2-3; D is possibly TRBD1 (6 bases). The germline CDR1 and CDR2 sequences are SGHKS and YYEKEE (reference sequence). Trimming removed 3 bases at V and 4 bases at J, with 21 bases between. This CDR3 spans 17 amino acids. The CDR3 coding sequence is TGTGCCAGCAGCTACCGTGGACAGAATTTCCCGCCAGATACGCAGTATTTT. Its protein is CASSYRGQNFPPDTQYF. Complete variable domain (other parts from reference TRBV5-5 and TRBJ2-3): DAGVTQSPTHLIKTRGQQVTLRCSPISGHKSVSWYQQVLGQGPQFIFQYYEKEERGRGNFPDRFSARQFPNYSSELNVNALLLGDSALYLCASSYRGQNFPPDTQYFGPGTRLTVL.

There are a few counts of this clone. The V call is TRBV29-1, the J call TRBJ1-5; 10 bases map to TRBD1. Germline assignment: CDR1 SQVTM and CDR2 ANQGSEA. The CDR3 has 14 amino acids. Trimming at V came to 5 bases and at J to 6 bases, leaving 7 bases not matched to a gene. This CDR3 reads CSVRDRGGSQPQHF. For the CDR3, the DNA is TGCAGCGTTAGGGACAGGGGAGGCAGTCAGCCCCAGCATTTT.

V and J are TRBV15 and TRBJ2-7; 8 bases fit TRBD2. J was trimmed by 3 bases and V by 4 bases; bases with no gene match: 8. Looked up from germline, CDR1 is LNHNV and CDR2 is YYDKDF (reference sequence). This CDR3 is built from 15 residues. CDR3 region: CATSISGGPDYEQYF. The CDR3 DNA reads TGTGCCACCAGCATTTCGGGGGGGCCCGACTACGAGCAGTACTTC.

CDR3 coding DNA: TGTGCCGTAAACAGGGGGGAGAACACCGGGGAGCTGTTTTTT. Translated, it gives CAVNRGENTGELFF. The chain combines TRBV28 with TRBJ2-2; 8 bases map to TRBD1. Per the germline V gene, CDR1 is MDHEN and CDR2 is SYDVKM. The V and J ends lost 11 bases and 1 base, in that order; junction bases with no gene match: 6. The CDR3 contains 14 residues.

The chain has TRBV9 and TRBJ2-3, with 7 bases lining up with TRBD2. With 2 bases clipped from V and 9 bases from J, the junction kept 6 bases outside the gene matches. Germline CDR1 is SGDLS and CDR2 is YYNGEE. There are 13 residues in the CDR3. CDR3 in DNA: TGTGCCAGCAGCGTCCTTGGGGAGGGGACGCAGTATTTT. Its translation: CASSVLGEGTQYF.

This rearrangement joins TRBV5-5 to TRBJ1-6; D uncertain. Germline V gene data show CDR1 as SGHKS and CDR2 as YYEKEE (reference sequence). The CDR3 spans 16 residues. The V gene lost 0 bases and the J gene lost 2 bases, with 9 bases spanning the gap. Written as DNA, the CDR3 is TGTGCCAGCAGCTTGGAAGCGGATACCTATAATTCACCCCTCCACTTT. Translated: CASSLEADTYNSPLHF.

This chain links TRBV28 with TRBJ1-4; the D gene is possibly TRBD1 (6 bases). From germline, CDR1 is MDHEN and CDR2 SYDVKM. The CDR3 extends over 15 amino acids. V lost 6 bases and J 7 bases, leaving 18 bases between the germline ends. In nucleotides, the CDR3 is TGTGCCAGCAGCAAGAACAGGGAGGGAAGTGAAAAACTGTTTTTT. It translates to CASSKNREGSEKLFF.

This clone was counted a single time. J is TRBJ2-7 and V is TRBV15, with D hard to call. The CDR3 loop spans 16 amino acids. V dropped 0 bases and J dropped 0 bases, with 12 bases sitting between them. Per the germline V gene, CDR1 is LNHNV and CDR2 is YYDKDF (reference sequence). DNA for the CDR3: TGTGCCACCAGCAGAGATGCCCAGACACGCTCCTACGAGCAGTACTTC. Its protein product is CATSRDAQTRSYEQYF.

This clone was seen a handful of times. The chain couples TRBV18 to TRBJ2-4; 9 nucleotides line up with TRBD2. This CDR3 is 15 amino acids long. Germline values: CDR1 KGHSH, CDR2 LQKENI. V dropped 3 bases and J dropped 12; count of bases not matched to a gene: 12. In nucleotides, the CDR3 is TGTGCCAGCTCACCGATCGAACAAACTAGCGGGTATCAGTACTTC. Its protein is CASSPIEQTSGYQYF.

As concerns this clone: The junction and the germline gene differ at one end; a read error may be behind it. The rearrangement links TRBV7-7 to TRBJ2-1; no clear D gene. This CDR3 comprises 13 residues. Per germline, CDR1 SSHAT and CDR2 FNYEAQ (reference sequence). CDR3 sequence reads: CASSPPGRNEQFF. In DNA, the CDR3 is TGTGCTAGCAGCCCCCCAGGAAGAAATGAGCAGTTCTTC. Full variable domain (rest looked up from reference TRBV7-7 and TRBJ2-1): GAGVSQSPRYKVTKRGQDVTLRCDPISSHATLYWYQQALGQGPEFLTYFNYEAQPDKSGLPSDRFSAERPEGSISTLTIQRTEQRDSAMYRCASSPPGRNEQFFGPGTRLTVL.

V and J are TRBV18 and TRBJ2-5, with TRBD1 matching over 9 bases. The CDR3 contains 14 residues. Germline V gene lookup returns CDR1 KGHSH and CDR2 LQKENI. Trimming took 2 bases from V and 4 from J; bases not matched to a gene: 2. Here the CDR3 reads CASSPGDRVETQYF. In nucleotides, the CDR3 is TGTGCCAGCTCACCAGGGGACAGGGTAGAGACCCAGTACTTC.

This sequence joins TRBV19 and TRBJ1-5; D not resolved. This CDR3 region has 13 residues. V was pared by 3 bases and J by 7 bases, with 10 bases between. Per germline, CDR1 LNHDA and CDR2 SQIVND (reference sequence). CDR3 coding DNA: TGTGCCAGTAGTATCGCGAGTCAACAGCCCCAGCATTTT. As protein: CASSIASQQPQHF.

The chain employs TRBV7-2 and TRBJ2-5; possible D gene TRBD1, 5 bases. This CDR3 has 16 residues. Deletions cut 1 base from V and 2 bases from J, with 14 bases between. Germline loops: CDR1 SGHTA, CDR2 FQGNSA. In DNA form, the CDR3 reads TGTGCCAGCAGCTTAGGAGGCTTCAGGGTTCAAGAGACCCAGTACTTC. Its translation: CASSLGGFRVQETQYF.

This clone was seen once. The chain joins TRBV6-2 or TRBV6-3 to TRBJ1-1; 8 nucleotides agree with TRBD1. The CDR3 is made up of 16 amino acids. Germline V gene data show CDR1 as MNHEY and CDR2 as SVGEGT. J lost 0 bases, V lost 0 bases, and 3 bases had no gene match. In DNA form, the CDR3 reads TGTGCCAGCAGTTACTCCCCAGGGGGCCTGAACACTGAAGCTTTCTTT. It translates to CASSYSPGGLNTEAFF.

The gene calls are TRBV9 and TRBJ2-1, with 10 positions matching TRBD2. This CDR3 contains 15 residues. Germline lookup yields CDR1 SGDLS and CDR2 YYNGEE. V shed 0 bases, J shed 6 bases, and the junction held 3 bases outside the gene matches. The CDR3 DNA follows: TGTGCCAGCAGCGTAGTAAGCGGGAGGGCCAATGAGCAGTTCTTC. It encodes CASSVVSGRANEQFF.

The V call is TRBV20-1, the J call TRBJ2-5, with a tentative D call TRBD1 (5 bases). Trimming removed 7 bases from V and 0 bases from J, with 6 bases in between. The CDR3 spans 11 residues. CDR1 and CDR2 from the germline V gene are DFQATT and SNEGSKA (reference sequence). This CDR3 reads CSVTDQETQYF. CDR3 bases: TGCAGTGTGACAGACCAAGAGACCCAGTACTTC.

The chain couples TRBV12-3 or TRBV12-4 to TRBJ1-2, with 7 bases identical to TRBD1. V shed 7 bases, J shed 3 bases, and the junction held 5 bases outside the gene matches. The CDR3 totals 13 residues. The CDR3 sequence: CASMQGQDYGYTF. The CDR3 bases are TGTGCCAGCATGCAAGGACAGGACTATGGCTACACCTTC.

This chain links TRBV6-2 or TRBV6-3 with TRBJ2-5, with TRBD1 as a possible D gene (6 bases). This CDR3 region has 13 residues. Germline CDR1 is MNHEY and CDR2 is SVGEGT. V was shortened by 6 bases and J by 5 bases, with 13 bases between the two germline ends. The chain's CDR3 is CASSQGQGETQYF. For the CDR3, the DNA is TGTGCCAGCAGCCAGGGACAAGGGGAGACCCAGTACTTC.

The chain combines TRBV24-1 with TRBJ2-5; possible D gene TRBD1, 6 bases. Looked up from germline, CDR1 is KGHDR and CDR2 is SFDVKD. V gave up 5 bases and J gave up 4 bases, with 10 bases separating them. The CDR3 has 13 amino acids. Here the CDR3 reads CATSAGARETQYF. The CDR3, as DNA: TGTGCCACCAGTGCAGGGGCGCGAGAGACCCAGTACTTC.

This chain connects TRBV27 to TRBJ2-3; D is unresolved. The CDR3 runs to 14 residues. V lost 3 bases to trimming and J lost 0 bases, with 7 bases between them. Germline CDR1 MNHEY, CDR2 SMNVEV (reference sequence). CDR3 residues: CASSLSASTDTQYF. Written as DNA, the CDR3 is TGTGCCAGCAGTTTGTCCGCGAGCACAGATACGCAGTATTTT.

The V and J genes are TRBV6-5 and TRBJ1-1, with a possible D match to TRBD1 (5 bases). CDR3 length equals 15 residues. Germline V gives CDR1 MNHEY, CDR2 SVGAGI. Trimming removed 5 bases from V and 3 bases from J, with 16 bases in between. CDR3 region: CASSPNIIGDTEAFF. The CDR3 DNA is TGTGCCAGCAGTCCCAACATAATAGGGGACACTGAAGCTTTCTTT.

The chain has TRBV2 and TRBJ2-7, with 7 bases identical to TRBD1. From germline, CDR1 is SNHLY and CDR2 FYNNEI. Trimming removed 7 bases from V and 5 bases from J; junction bases left unmatched: 11. CDR3 length: 14 amino acids. The chain's CDR3 is CASMGLGGGDEQYF. In DNA form, the CDR3 reads TGTGCCAGCATGGGCTTAGGGGGCGGCGACGAGCAGTACTTC.

This chain links TRBV7-2 with TRBJ2-5; D is ambiguous. Between the trimmed V and J ends, which lost 4 bases and 4 bases, there was a span of 4 bases. The CDR3 length is 11 residues. Looked up from germline, CDR1 is SGHTA and CDR2 is FQGNSA. CDR3 nucleotides: TGTGCCAGCAGCTCAGTAGAGACCCAGTACTTC. Translation: CASSSVETQYF.

The sample holds one count of this clone. V usage is TRBV27 and J usage is TRBJ2-6; maybe TRBD2 (5 bases). Germline values: CDR1 MNHEY, CDR2 SMNVEV (reference sequence). This CDR3 has 18 amino acids. Between the trimmed V and J ends, which lost 0 bases and 3 bases, there was a span of 15 bases. CDR3 coding DNA: TGTGCCAGCAGTTTATCGTGGGCGGGTTATGGTGGGGCCAACGTCCTGACTTTC. It translates to CASSLSWAGYGGANVLTF.

This chain's CDR3 is CSVNSGNEQFF. In nucleotides, the CDR3 is TGCAGCGTTAACTCAGGGAATGAGCAGTTCTTC. The chain combines TRBV29-1 with TRBJ2-1; perhaps TRBD1 as D (5 bases). Trimming took off 5 bases at V and 7 bases at J, with 9 bases between the two ends. Germline CDR1 reads SQVTM; CDR2 reads ANQGSEA. This CDR3 has 11 amino acids.